This T cell receptor beta chain was identified in a study of blood T cell repertoires in COVID-19. Turning to the study itself: Collection of acute and convalescent COVID-19 samples took place in the United States, Italy and Spain. Sources were T cells, B-cell-depleted T cells, or PBMCs; the material itself was cDNA or gDNA.

In the source study's methods: Nucleated cell number was recorded as an estimate derived from reference gene primer amplification. TCRdb's copy holds only in-frame clones and misses some; the assay was immunoSEQ multiplex PCR. V, J and clone size are taken as reported in that table, and D and trimming were inferred from the DNA itself. The sample includes approximately 120,000 clones, less than 90% of them seen just once. Germline CDR1 ENHRY, CDR2 SYGVKD. V shed 5 bases and J 7 bases; nucleotides not matched to a gene: 6. The CDR3 length is 13 residues. This TCR was sampled from a man older than 75 with active or convalescent COVID-19. Sequenced sample: peripheral blood. The V and J genes are TRBV10-3 and TRBJ2-7, with 9 nucleotides matching TRBD2. The CDR3: CAISPAGGLEQYF. The CDR3 DNA reads TGTGCCATCAGTCCAGCGGGGGGATTAGAGCAGTACTTC.